This T cell receptor beta chain was observed in a study of shared clonotypes between healthy human individuals. The CDR3 has 15 residues. Germline loops: CDR1 SGHRS, CDR2 YFSETQ. The V gene end was trimmed by 5 bases and the J gene end by 5 bases; junction bases not matched to a gene: 10. The method was immunoSEQ multiplex PCR; TCRdb's version includes in-frame clones alone and lacks a portion of them. In the table there are over 2 million clones, 85% to 95% of which are singletons. This clonotype originated in a man younger than 35 in good health. The rearrangement joins TRBV5-1 to TRBJ1-1, with TRBD1 matching over 9 bases. The sequenced material came from naive CD4+ T cells sorted from blood. Subset specified: CD45RA+ positively selected. CDR3 DNA: TGCGCCAGCAGTCCTAGACAGGGGGGAAGTACTGAAGCTTTCTTT. This gives the protein CASSPRQGGSTEAFF.